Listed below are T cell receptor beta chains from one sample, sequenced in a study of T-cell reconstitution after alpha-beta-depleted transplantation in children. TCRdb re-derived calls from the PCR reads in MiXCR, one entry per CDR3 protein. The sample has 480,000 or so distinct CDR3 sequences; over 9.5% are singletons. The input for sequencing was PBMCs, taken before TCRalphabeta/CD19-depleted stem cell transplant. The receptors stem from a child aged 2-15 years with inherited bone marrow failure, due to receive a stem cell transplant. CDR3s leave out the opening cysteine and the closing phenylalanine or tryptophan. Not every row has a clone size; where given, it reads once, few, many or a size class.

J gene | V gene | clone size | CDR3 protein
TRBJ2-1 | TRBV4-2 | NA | ASSQESRAFIEQF
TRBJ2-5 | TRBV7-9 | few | ASSGSGQGAETQY
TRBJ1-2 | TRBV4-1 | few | ASSQELPELGGRREGGRGYT
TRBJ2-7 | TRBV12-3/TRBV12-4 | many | ASSSPGLLYEQY
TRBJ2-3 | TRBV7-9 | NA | ASSFQREDADTQY
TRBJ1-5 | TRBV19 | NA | ASWSVGGYQPQH
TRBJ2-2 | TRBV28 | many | ASSETGELF
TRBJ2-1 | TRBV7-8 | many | ASTLSGRSYNEQF
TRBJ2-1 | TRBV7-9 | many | ASSLALWLGEQF
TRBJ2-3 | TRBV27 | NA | ASSQTGAGTDTQY
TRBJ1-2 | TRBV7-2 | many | ASSLGANYGYT
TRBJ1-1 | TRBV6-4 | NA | ASSERGPEAF
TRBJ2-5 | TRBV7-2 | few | ASSLSGAGGETQY
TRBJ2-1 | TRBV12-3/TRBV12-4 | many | ASSSNRGGEQF
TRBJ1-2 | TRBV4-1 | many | ASSQPGATTSGYGYT
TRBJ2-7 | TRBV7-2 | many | ASSTSGLAVNYEQY
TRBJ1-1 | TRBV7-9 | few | ASHRGTEAF
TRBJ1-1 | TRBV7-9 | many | ASSSRQGIGMNTEAF
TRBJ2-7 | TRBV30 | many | AWGVSYEQY
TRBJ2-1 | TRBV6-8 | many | ATTLRDIHNEQF
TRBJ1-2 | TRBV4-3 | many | ASSQDRTGYNGYT
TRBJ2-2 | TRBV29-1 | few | SVEVVLAGDTGELF
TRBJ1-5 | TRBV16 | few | ASSEGDDQPQH
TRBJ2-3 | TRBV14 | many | ASSRRDLTLTDTQY
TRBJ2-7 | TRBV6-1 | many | ASSTDRGGYEQY
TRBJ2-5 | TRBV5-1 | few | ASSLGAGTPLETQY
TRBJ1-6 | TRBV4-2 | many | ASSHVRNSFNSPLH
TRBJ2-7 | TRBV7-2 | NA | ASSLVGSGAYEQY
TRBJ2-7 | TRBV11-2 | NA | ASSFLRASGSLAEQY
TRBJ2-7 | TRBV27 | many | ASSLTRGQYEQY
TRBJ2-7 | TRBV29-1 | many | SVDGRAPYEQY
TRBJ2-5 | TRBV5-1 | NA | ASSLGTSGPPSQETQY
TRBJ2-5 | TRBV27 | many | ASSLPGSETQY
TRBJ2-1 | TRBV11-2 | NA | ASSLQPLGDEQF
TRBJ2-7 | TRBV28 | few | ASSLRVGREGKLEQY
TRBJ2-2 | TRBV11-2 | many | ASSSSSGSTYTGELF
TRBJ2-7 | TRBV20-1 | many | SAYYTGWEQY
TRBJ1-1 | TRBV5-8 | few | ASSWGVGMNTEAF
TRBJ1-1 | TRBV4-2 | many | ASSPLIGQAESMNTEAF
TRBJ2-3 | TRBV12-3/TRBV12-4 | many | ASSLMGPDTQY
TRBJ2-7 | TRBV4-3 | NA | ASSREHYRDISYEQY
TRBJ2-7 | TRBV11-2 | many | ASSRAPPAGYEQY
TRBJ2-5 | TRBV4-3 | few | ASSQAIRSGRPLQETQY
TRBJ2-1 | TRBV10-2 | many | ATGEVGAYNEQF
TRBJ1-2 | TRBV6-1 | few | ASSPGGPSYGYT
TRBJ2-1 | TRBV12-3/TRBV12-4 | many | ASGLRGHPYNEQF
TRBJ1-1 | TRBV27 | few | ASSLGTGGLGTEAF
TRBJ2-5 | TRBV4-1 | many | ASSLTSGGAETQY
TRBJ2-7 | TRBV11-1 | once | ASSGGQGASYEQY
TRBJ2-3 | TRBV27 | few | ASSFSGAGVKDTQY
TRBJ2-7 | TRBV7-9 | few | ASSSTRQQY
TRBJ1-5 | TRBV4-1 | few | ASSQRAPDSNQPQH
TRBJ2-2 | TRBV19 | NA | ASTPQRLAGGYTGELF
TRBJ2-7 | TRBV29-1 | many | SVETTGSYEQY